These T cell receptor beta chains were read from a single sample in a study of blood T cell repertoires in COVID-19. This table comes from immunoSEQ multiplex PCR, and its TCRdb copy is limited to in-frame clones, with some not included. The sample yields 70,000 to 95,000 clones, 81% seen once. The specimen was peripheral blood. These receptors came from a woman between 65 and 79 years old with acute or convalescent COVID-19. Both conserved end residues are part of each CDR3. Each record gives: D gene, clone size, V gene, J gene, CDR3 DNA, CDR3 protein. A D gene is named only where the DNA matches it firmly. Size tells how often a clone was seen (once, few, many) or the class of an expanded clone, and some rows leave it out.

TRBD2	-	TRBV6-2/TRBV6-3	TRBJ2-3	TGTGCCAGCAGTACACTAGCGGGAAGGACAGATACGCAGTATTTT	CASSTLAGRTDTQYF
-	-	TRBV6-4	TRBJ2-1	TGTGCCAGCAGTGACAGAACAGGAGTGTCCCATTACAATGAGCAGTTCTTC	CASSDRTGVSHYNEQFF
TRBD2	-	TRBV9	TRBJ2-5	TGTGCCAGCAGCGGAGGGCCCGGGGGGGGGACCCAGTACTTC	CASSGGPGGGTQYF
-	-	TRBV27	TRBJ1-5	TGTGCCAGCAGTTTGACCGGGACAACCCATCAGCCCCAGCATTTT	CASSLTGTTHQPQHF
-	-	TRBV28	TRBJ1-1	TGTGCCAGCAGTTTTGCCCTAGGGAACACTGAAGCTTTCTTT	CASSFALGNTEAFF
TRBD1	-	TRBV19	TRBJ1-1	TGTGCCAGTAGTCCCACGACAGGGCCGAACACTGAAGCTTTCTTT	CASSPTTGPNTEAFF
-	few	TRBV19	TRBJ1-1	TGTGCCAGTAGTATCACCGGGAGGGGGAACACTGAAGCTTTCTTT	CASSITGRGNTEAFF
-	-	TRBV2	TRBJ2-3	TGTGCCAGCGGATGGAAGGGACTGCGTAGCACAGATACGCAGTATTTT	CASGWKGLRSTDTQYF
-	-	TRBV9	TRBJ2-7	TGTGCCAGCAGCGTATCACAGGGCTACGAGCAGTACTTC	CASSVSQGYEQYF
-	-	TRBV7-2	TRBJ1-2	TGTGCCAGCAGCTTCCGCGGGAGTGGTAACTATGGCTACACCTTC	CASSFRGSGNYGYTF
-	-	TRBV5-1	TRBJ1-1	TGCGCCAGCAGCTCGGAGGCGGGGGGGAACACTGAAGCTTTCTTT	CASSSEAGGNTEAFF
TRBD2	few	TRBV7-3	TRBJ2-1	TGTGCCAGCAGCCCCCGACTAGCGGGAAGCAATGAGCAGTTCTTC	CASSPRLAGSNEQFF
-	-	TRBV4-1	TRBJ2-7	TGCGCCAGCAGCTCACACAGGAGCTCCTACGAGCAGTACTTC	CASSSHRSSYEQYF
-	-	TRBV28	TRBJ1-5	TGTGCCAGCAGTTTTGGCCTGAGGGGGAATCAGCCCCAGCATTTT	CASSFGLRGNQPQHF
TRBD2	-	TRBV18	TRBJ2-7	TGTGCCAGCTCACCAGGGACTAGCTCCTACGAGCAGTACTTC	CASSPGTSSYEQYF
TRBD1	-	TRBV19	TRBJ2-7	TGTGCCAGTAGTATAAAAGACAGGGGGCACTACGAGCAGTACTTC	CASSIKDRGHYEQYF
TRBD1	-	TRBV18	TRBJ1-1	TGTGCCAGCTCACCACCGGGACAGTACACTGAAGCTTTCTTT	CASSPPGQYTEAFF
TRBD2	once	TRBV11-2	TRBJ2-5	TGTGCCAGCAGCAAGTGGGCTAGCGGACAAGAGACCCAGTACTTC	CASSKWASGQETQYF
TRBD1	-	TRBV28	TRBJ1-4	TGTGCCAGCAGCCTCACAGGGGCCGCAACTAATGAAAAACTGTTTTTT	CASSLTGAATNEKLFF
-	once	TRBV28	TRBJ1-6	TGTGCCAGCAGAGATAGTTTATTCGGCAGGGACTATAATTCACCCCTCCACTTT	CASRDSLFGRDYNSPLHF
TRBD1	-	TRBV29-1	TRBJ1-2	TGCAGCGTTGATAGGACAGGGGGTTGGTATGGCTACACCTTC	CSVDRTGGWYGYTF
TRBD2	once	TRBV25-1	TRBJ2-7	TGTGCCAGCAGTATGCTCTGGGCTAGCGGGGGATTGGAGCAGTACTTC	CASSMLWASGGLEQYF
TRBD2	-	TRBV4-1	TRBJ2-3	TGCGCCAGCAGCCAAGAGGGGCGGGAGTGGCGGCCAGATACGCAGTATTTT	CASSQEGREWRPDTQYF
TRBD2	-	TRBV7-7	TRBJ2-5	TGTGCTAGCAGCTTAATGAGCGGGAGATCAGAGACCCAGTACTTC	CASSLMSGRSETQYF
TRBD1	few	TRBV7-7	TRBJ2-7	TGTGCTAGCAGCGCAGGACAGGGTTATCAGTACTTC	CASSAGQGYQYF
-	-	TRBV29-1	TRBJ2-1	TGCAGCGTCGTGAGCGGAAATTACAATGAGCAGTTCTTC	CSVVSGNYNEQFF
TRBD2	many	TRBV3-1/TRBV3-2	TRBJ2-3	TGTGCCAGCAGCCACCCTAGCGGGAGAAGCACAGATACGCAGTATTTT	CASSHPSGRSTDTQYF
TRBD1	once	TRBV28	TRBJ1-1	TGTGCCAGCAGGGGGACAGGGGGGTTTGGGAACACTGAAGCTTTCTTT	CASRGTGGFGNTEAFF
TRBD1	-	TRBV5-1	TRBJ2-1	TGCGCCAGCAGCCCCTGGGACAGGGAAGTCAATGAGCAGTTCTTC	CASSPWDREVNEQFF
-	once	TRBV3-1/TRBV3-2	TRBJ1-1	TGTGCCAGCAGCCAAGGGGGCTTGAGAGCTTTCTTT	CASSQGGLRAFF
-	-	TRBV18	TRBJ1-5	TGTGCCAGCTCACCAGGGCTCGATCAGCCCCAGCATTTT	CASSPGLDQPQHF
TRBD1	-	TRBV5-1	TRBJ1-4	TGCGCCAGCAGCTCCGCTACAGGGGTGGTTGGTGAAAAACTGTTTTTT	CASSSATGVVGEKLFF
-	-	TRBV5-5	TRBJ2-1	TGTGCCAGCACTCTAGGTGGCGGAATCTACAATGAGCAGTTCTTC	CASTLGGGIYNEQFF
TRBD1	-	TRBV28	TRBJ2-7	TGTGCCAGCAGACTCGACAGGGGTAAATACGAGCAGTACTTC	CASRLDRGKYEQYF
-	-	TRBV10-1	TRBJ1-6	TGCGCCAGCAGTGAGTCAAGGCAGGGAGGATCACCCCTCCACTTT	CASSESRQGGSPLHF
-	-	TRBV28	TRBJ1-2	TGTGCCAGCAGTCCTCCGGGTGAGGGGGCTAACTATGGCTACACCTTC	CASSPPGEGANYGYTF
-	-	TRBV16	TRBJ1-5	TGTGCCAGCAGCCAATGGCAGGGTAGAAGTCAGCCCCAGCATTTT	CASSQWQGRSQPQHF
TRBD2	-	TRBV7-9	TRBJ2-3	TGTGCCAGCAGCCTCGCGGGCGGGAGGAGAAATACGCAGTATTTT	CASSLAGGRRNTQYF
TRBD1	-	TRBV7-7	TRBJ2-7	TGTGCCAGCAGCCCTTCCCCCGGGACAGGGTACTACGAGCAGTACTTC	CASSPSPGTGYYEQYF
-	-	TRBV25-1	TRBJ1-4	TGTGCCAGCAGTGAATATTCCAGAAATGAAAAACTGTTTTTT	CASSEYSRNEKLFF
TRBD1	once	TRBV28	TRBJ1-5	TGTGCCAGCAGTTTATACAGACAGGGTAGGCAGCCCCAGCATTTT	CASSLYRQGRQPQHF
-	many	TRBV11-2	TRBJ2-7	TGTGCCAGCAGCTCGGGGATTTACGAGCAGTACTTC	CASSSGIYEQYF
-	-	TRBV4-1	TRBJ2-4	TGCGCCAGCAGCCAAGGGGGTAAGGTTCGGGGAAACATTCAGTACTTC	CASSQGGKVRGNIQYF
TRBD1	-	TRBV7-3	TRBJ2-7	TGTGCCAGCAGCTTAAGGCAGGGGGCGGGAGAGCAGTACTTC	CASSLRQGAGEQYF
-	-	TRBV7-9	TRBJ1-2	TGTGCCAGCAGCTTAGGCAGGGGTCAGGACTATGGCTACACCTTC	CASSLGRGQDYGYTF
TRBD2	-	TRBV19	TRBJ2-1	TGTGCCAGTAGCGACCCTCGGACTAGCGGGAGCAATGAGCAGTTCTTC	CASSDPRTSGSNEQFF
TRBD1	-	TRBV28	TRBJ1-5	TGTGCCAGCAGTTCAGGGGGCGGGTTGAATCAGCCCCAGCATTTT	CASSSGGGLNQPQHF
-	-	TRBV27	TRBJ2-7	TGTGCCAGCAGTTTATCAGGGGGTGGCTACGAGCAGTACTTC	CASSLSGGGYEQYF
-	-	TRBV18	TRBJ2-4	TGTGCCAGCTCACCCGGGGCGGGGGCCAAAAACATTCAGTACTTC	CASSPGAGAKNIQYF
-	-	TRBV19	TRBJ1-4	TGTGCCAGTAGTATCACCGGACTGGAGGGTGGAAAACTGTTTTTT	CASSITGLEGGKLFF
-	few	TRBV28	TRBJ1-2	TGTGCCAGCAGTACACCCCCCCTGGACAAGAATGGCTACACCTTC	CASSTPPLDKNGYTF
-	once	TRBV7-9	TRBJ2-7	TGTGCCAGCAGCTTGGCGGGATTTACCTACGAGCAGTACTTC	CASSLAGFTYEQYF
TRBD1	-	TRBV7-2	TRBJ2-7	TGTGCCAGCAGCTTTGGACAGGGGGCGCACTCCTACGAGCAGTACTTC	CASSFGQGAHSYEQYF
TRBD1	-	TRBV18	TRBJ1-2	TGTGCCAGCTCACCACTTCCCCGGGACAGTCCCCGCTACACCTTC	CASSPLPRDSPRYTF
-	-	TRBV11-2	TRBJ2-5	TGTGCCAGCAGCTTAGAATGGGGGCGGGAGACCCAGTACTTC	CASSLEWGRETQYF
-	-	TRBV5-1	TRBJ1-2	TGCGCCAGCAGCGCACTGTCGGGGGGAAAGGAGTATGGCTACACCTTC	CASSALSGGKEYGYTF
-	-	TRBV18	TRBJ1-1	TGTGCCAGCTCACCGGGAGCTAACACTGAAGCTTTCTTT	CASSPGANTEAFF